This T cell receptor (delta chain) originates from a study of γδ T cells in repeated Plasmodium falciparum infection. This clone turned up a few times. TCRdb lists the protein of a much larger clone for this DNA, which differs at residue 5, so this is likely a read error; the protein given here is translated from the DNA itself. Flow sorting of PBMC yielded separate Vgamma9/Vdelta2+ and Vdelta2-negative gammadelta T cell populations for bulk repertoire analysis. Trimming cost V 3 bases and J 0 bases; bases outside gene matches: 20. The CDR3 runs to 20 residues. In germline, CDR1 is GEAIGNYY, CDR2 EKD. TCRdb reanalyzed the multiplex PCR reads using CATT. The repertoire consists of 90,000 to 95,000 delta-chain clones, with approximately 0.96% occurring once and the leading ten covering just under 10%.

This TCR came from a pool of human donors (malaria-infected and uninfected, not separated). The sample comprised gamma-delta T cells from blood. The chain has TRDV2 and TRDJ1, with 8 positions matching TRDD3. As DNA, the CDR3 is TGTGCCTGTGACGCCGGAGGTGCTGGGGGAAGGGGAGGCAACACCGATAAACTCATCTTT. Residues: CACDAGGAGGRGGNTDKLIF.